The 11 T cell receptor beta chains in this list originate from one sample, sequenced in a study of T-cell reconstitution after alpha-beta-depleted transplantation in children. These receptors are not linked to any known antigen. Regarding the study as a whole: Counts and diversity of T cells one year after transplant came mostly from newly produced T cells.

Library preparation (for TCRbeta) was performed with unique molecular identifiers. TCRdb analysed the PCR reads with MiXCR anew, one entry per CDR3 protein. This table has around 270,000 distinct CDR3 sequences, over 7.5% appearing once. The sample here was peripheral blood, taken 360 days after TCRalphabeta/CD19-depleted stem cell transplant. These TCRs come from a female patient younger than 10 who had a stem cell transplant for Fanconi anemia, so the T cells may come from the graft donor.

This clonotype was seen ten or more times. The CDR3 protein is CAISESRGGTEAFF. In DNA form, the CDR3 reads TGTGCCATCAGTGAGTCGAGGGGAGGCACTGAAGCTTTCTTT. This chain links TRBV10-3 with TRBJ1-1, with D possibly matching TRBD1 (5 bases). Between the trimmed V and J ends, which lost 0 bases and 4 bases, there was a span of 9 bases. Germline assignment: CDR1 ENHRY and CDR2 SYGVKD. This CDR3 is built from 14 residues.

This clonotype was seen repeatedly, ten times or more. The chain uses TRBV12-3 or TRBV12-4 and TRBJ1-6, with a weak D call TRBD1 (5 bases). The CDR3 runs to 14 residues. The ends were cut back, 5 bases at V and 6 bases at J, with 11 bases in the middle. CDR3 residues: CASSQGLGNSPLHF. The CDR3 DNA reads as TGTGCCAGCAGTCAGGGCCTGGGTAATTCACCCCTCCACTTT.

This clonotype was detected ten times or more. The V and J genes are TRBV3-1 and TRBJ2-2; 13 nucleotides align to TRBD2. Germline V lookup: CDR1 LGHDT, CDR2 YNNKEL (reference sequence). The CDR3 covers 18 residues. With 1 base clipped from V and 7 bases from J, the junction kept 9 bases outside the gene matches. The DNA of the CDR3 is TGTGCCAGCAGCCAAGGGACTAGCGGGGGCCCACGAAACGGGGAGCTGTTTTTT. This encodes CASSQGTSGGPRNGELFF.

This clonotype has a count of ten or more. The V call is TRBV10-3, the J call TRBJ2-1, with a weak D call TRBD1 (6 bases). Trimming removed 0 bases at V and 8 bases at J, with 23 bases between. Germline CDR1 ENHRY, CDR2 SYGVKD. CDR3 size: 18 residues. CDR3 sequence (DNA): TGTGCCATCAGTGAGTCAAGGGGGTCTCACCGACTCATATATGAGCAGTTCTTC. It yields the protein CAISESRGSHRLIYEQFF.

This clonotype was recorded a few times. The gene calls are TRBV3-1 and TRBJ2-7; D possibly corresponds to TRBD2 (6 bases). With 4 bases removed from V and 2 bases from J, the gap between germline ends came to 9 bases. From germline, CDR1 is LGHDT and CDR2 YNNKEL (reference sequence). The CDR3 totals 13 residues. CDR3: CASSPTSPYEQYF. For the CDR3, the DNA is TGTGCCAGCAGCCCCACTAGCCCCTACGAGCAGTACTTC.

This clonotype was seen many times. V and J are TRBV9 and TRBJ2-1, with D hard to call. The CDR3 runs 16 residues. Germline CDR1 SGDLS, CDR2 YYNGEE. Trimming cost V 0 bases and J 3 bases, with 13 bases left between them. The CDR3 sequence is CASSVGPPGGYNEQFF. The CDR3 nucleotides read TGTGCCAGCAGCGTAGGCCCCCCAGGTGGCTACAATGAGCAGTTCTTC.

This clonotype was counted ten times or more. The chain recombines TRBV20-1 with TRBJ2-7; TRBD2 agrees at 11 bases. The ends lost 3 bases at V and 5 bases at J; junction bases unmatched: 9. The CDR3 loop spans 15 amino acids. CDR1 DFQATT and CDR2 SNEGSKA come from the germline V gene (reference sequence). CDR3 sequence reads: CSASVLAGGVNEQYF. In DNA, the CDR3 is TGCAGTGCTAGTGTGCTAGCGGGAGGTGTCAACGAGCAGTACTTC.

This clonotype was recorded at least ten times. The chain combines TRBV4-3 with TRBJ1-1, with D possibly being TRBD1 (6 bases). V was shortened by 4 bases and J by 3 bases, with 15 bases between the two germline ends. Germline CDR1 reads LGHNA; CDR2 reads YSLEER. This CDR3 contains 15 residues. DNA of the CDR3: TGCGCCAGCAGCCTCGAGGGGGGAGGATACACTGAAGCTTTCTTT. Its protein product is CASSLEGGGYTEAFF.

This clonotype was found a few times. V usage is TRBV5-5 and J usage is TRBJ2-7; D could derive from TRBD1 or TRBD2 (5 bases each). Trimming removed 0 bases at V and 4 bases at J, with 17 bases between. Germline V gene data show CDR1 as SGHKS and CDR2 as YYEKEE (reference sequence). The CDR3 loop spans 16 amino acids. CDR3 in amino acids: CASSLVGTPLRYEQYV. The CDR3 DNA follows: TGTGCCAGCAGCTTGGTAGGGACCCCCTTGCGGTACGAGCAGTACGTC.

The sample holds many counts of this clonotype. The chain is built from TRBV7-8 and TRBJ2-2, with D unresolved. Trimming shortened V by 2 bases and J by 0 bases, and 4 bases separated the two germline ends. There are 14 residues in the CDR3. Germline CDR1 reads SGHVS; CDR2 reads FQNEAQ. CDR3 sequence (DNA): TGTGCCAGCAGCTTAAGGACGAACACCGGGGAGCTGTTTTTT. Residues: CASSLRTNTGELFF.

The table lists this clonotype with many counts. The chain recombines TRBV5-1 with TRBJ2-3; 7 nucleotides align to TRBD1. The length of the CDR3 is 15 residues. With V trimmed by 4 bases and J by 4 bases, 9 bases remained unmatched. Germline CDR1 SGHRS, CDR2 YFSETQ. The CDR3 loop reads CASSVSQGTADTQYF. Here the CDR3 DNA reads TGCGCCAGCAGCGTATCACAGGGGACGGCAGATACGCAGTATTTT.